This passage covers 9 T cell receptor beta chains from one sample sequenced in a study of vaccination effects on CD4 cells after COVID-19. Using immunoSEQ multiplex PCR, the repertoire was profiled, and TCRdb retains in-frame clones only, with some absent. Counted here are 50,000 or so clones, approximately 79% occurring once; the ten biggest clones make up approximately 6%. Within the ViraFEST assay, antigen-specific CD4+ T cells underwent expansion with viral peptide pools prior to sequencing. Between days 9 and 11 of culture, CD4+ T cells were separated out. No vaccinee had earlier SARS-CoV-2 infection, and nucleocapsid antibodies were negative. These receptors are not linked to any known antigen. The sequences come from CD4+ T cells from PBMCs cultured with HCoV-OC43 spike peptides, collected before COVID-19 vaccination. The sample's subset: HCoV-OC43 spike overlapping peptide pool stimulation. Source of these receptors: a human donor who received a COVID-19 vaccine.

V is TRBV18 and J is TRBJ2-5, with D maybe TRBD2 (6 bases). CDR3 size: 15 residues. Deletions cut 5 bases from V and 3 bases from J, with 16 bases between. Germline V gives CDR1 KGHSH, CDR2 LQKENI. CDR3 amino acids: CASSFHPGEKETQYF. CDR3 nucleotides: TGTGCCAGCTCATTTCACCCGGGGGAGAAAGAGACCCAGTACTTC.

The V gene is TRBV5-8, the J gene TRBJ2-7; 8 nucleotides line up with TRBD1. The germline CDR1 and CDR2 sequences are SGHTS and YDEGEE. The CDR3 has 12 amino acids. The V gene end was trimmed by 1 base and the J gene end by 7 bases; junction bases not matched to a gene: 1. The CDR3, as DNA: TGTGCCAGCAGCTTGAACAGGGGGGAGCAGTACGTC. The encoded protein is CASSLNRGEQYV.

The genes are TRBV10-1 and TRBJ1-5; D possibly corresponds to TRBD1 (5 bases). Germline V lookup: CDR1 WNHNN, CDR2 SYGVQD (reference sequence). Trimming stripped 1 base from V and 5 bases from J, with 6 bases between. The length of the CDR3 is 13 residues. In DNA form, the CDR3 reads TGCGCCAGCAGTGAGTGGGGCGATCAGCCCCAGCATTTT. Its protein is CASSEWGDQPQHF.

The chain links TRBV4-2 to TRBJ1-1; D remains unclear. CDR1 is LGHNA, CDR2 YNFKEQ, per germline. The CDR3 spans 15 residues. Trimming pared 1 base from V and 5 bases from J, leaving 14 bases between. This chain's CDR3 is CASSQVVGLSTEAFF. For the CDR3, the DNA is TGTGCCAGCAGCCAAGTTGTGGGGTTGAGTACTGAAGCTTTCTTT.

This clone was seen once. The V and J genes are TRBV12-5 and TRBJ2-4; 9 nucleotides line up with TRBD1. The V gene's germline CDR1 is LGHNT and CDR2 FRNRAP. The V and J ends lost 5 bases and 2 bases, in that order; junction bases with no gene match: 19. The CDR3 totals 20 residues. The CDR3 nucleotides read TGTGCTAGTGGTCGTCAACCAGGACAGGGGTCGGTGATTTCCAAAAACATTCAGTACTTC. It yields the protein CASGRQPGQGSVISKNIQYF.

This rearrangement joins TRBV10-2 to TRBJ1-3; TRBD1 agrees at 8 bases. The CDR3 is 13 residues long. The germline gives CDR1 WSHSY, CDR2 SAAADI. V was pared by 6 bases and J by 2 bases, with 0 bases of the junction left unmatched. The CDR3 sequence: CASRQGAGNTIYF. The CDR3 DNA sequence: TGCGCCAGCAGACAGGGGGCTGGAAACACCATATATTTT.

The chain couples TRBV6-6 to TRBJ1-3; D remains unclear. The CDR3 is made up of 14 amino acids. Germline V gene sequence: CDR1 MNHNY, CDR2 SVGAGI (reference sequence). Trimming took off 0 bases at V and 0 bases at J, with 3 bases between the two ends. The CDR3 nucleotides read TGTGCCAGCAGTTACTCCAACTCTGGAAACACCATATATTTT. Its protein product is CASSYSNSGNTIYF.

This chain uses TRBV10-2 with TRBJ2-7; D perhaps matches TRBD1 (6 bases). The V gene's germline CDR1 is WSHSY and CDR2 SAAADI. Trimming pared 1 base from V and 2 bases from J, leaving 12 bases between. This CDR3 is 15 amino acids long. The chain's CDR3 is CASSEFSQGPYEQYV. The DNA of the CDR3 is TGCGCCAGCAGTGAGTTCTCCCAGGGGCCCTACGAGCAGTACGTC.

V is TRBV11-3 and J is TRBJ2-5; D unclear. Germline V gene lookup returns CDR1 SGHNT and CDR2 YENEEA. The CDR3 covers 13 residues. V lost 3 bases, J lost 2 bases, and 7 bases lay in between. As DNA, the CDR3 is TGTGCCAGCAGCTTTAGAGTACAAGAGACCCAGTACTTC. It codes for CASSFRVQETQYF.